The T cell receptor beta chain under discussion was sequenced for a study of beta chain features in type 1 diabetes. The sample holds a few counts of this clone. Of the isolated RNA, all was reverse transcribed, and so the sequenced material was expressed TCRB transcripts. Sequenced by immunoSEQ multiplex PCR; TCRdb stores in-frame clones only, minus some. Altogether about 150,000 clones are present, 9.2% being singletons, with the ten largest covering approximately 0.68%. The CDR3 totals 18 residues. CDR1 and CDR2 (germline): KGHSH, LQKENI. Trimming removed 0 bases at V and 0 bases at J, with 18 bases between.

Sequences were obtained from central memory CD4+ T cells from blood. This chain uses TRBV18 with TRBJ2-7; possible D gene TRBD1, 6 bases. The receptor was isolated from a man between 18 and 29 years old in good health. CDR3 in DNA: TGTGCCAGCTCACCACCCGGCCTCAGGGGCGGAAGCTCCTACGAGCAGTACTTC. It codes for CASSPPGLRGGSSYEQYF.